This TCR beta chain derives from a study of cytomegalovirus exposure and HLA in healthy donors. The donors (healthy individuals) were bone marrow donors. PCR amplification relied on 60 Vbeta primers (plus 13 Jbeta primers). Sequenced by immunoSEQ multiplex PCR; TCRdb stores in-frame clones only, minus some. The table lists roughly 66,000 clones, roughly four fifths of them singletons. The sequenced material came from PBMCs. The sequence came from a man aged 50-60 years in good health and CMV-seronegative.

The CDR3, as DNA: TGTGCCAGCAGGAGGGGGGCCCGCGGGGGAGAGCCCCAGCATTTT. Residues: CASRRGARGGEPQHF. The chain is built from TRBV6-5 and TRBJ1-5; possibly TRBD1 for D (6 bases). V gave up 6 bases and J gave up 8 bases, with 20 bases separating them. The CDR3 spans 15 residues. Germline CDR1 reads MNHEY; CDR2 reads SVGAGI.